These T cell receptor beta chains were read from a single sample in a study of T cells in tuberculosis. Repertoires were generated with immunoSEQ multiplex PCR, while TCRdb's copy carries only in-frame clones and drops some. The sample includes approximately 30,000 clones, around 96% seen only once; the top ten take roughly 6.2%. Sequencing was done on a sample of PBMCs. These receptors were obtained from a donor aged 10 to 29 with latent tuberculosis or without tuberculosis infection. Both conserved end residues are part of each CDR3. The order of the fields is J gene, V gene, clone size, D gene, CDR3 DNA, CDR3 protein. A D gene is named only where the DNA matches it firmly. Clone size is given for some rows only: seen once, a few or many times, or a class if the clone is expanded.

j_call: TRBJ2-2; v_call: TRBV9; clone_size: NA; d_call: NA; cdr3_nt: TGTGCCAGCAGCGTAGGAAGGGGGGGACTTGCGAACACCGGGGAGCTGTTTTTT; cdr3_aa: CASSVGRGGLANTGELFF
j_call: TRBJ2-5; v_call: TRBV4-1; clone_size: NA; d_call: TRBD2; cdr3_nt: TGCGCCAGCAACCGACTAGCGGGGGATCAAGAGACCCAGTACTTC; cdr3_aa: CASNRLAGDQETQYF
j_call: TRBJ2-7; v_call: TRBV6-6; clone_size: once; d_call: TRBD2; cdr3_nt: TGTGCCAGCAGTCTCGGGAGGGGGGCCTCCTACGAGCAGTACTTC; cdr3_aa: CASSLGRGASYEQYF
j_call: TRBJ2-1; v_call: TRBV19; clone_size: NA; d_call: TRBD2; cdr3_nt: TGTGCCAGTAGTATACTAGCGGGAGGGCGTAATGAGCAGTTCTTC; cdr3_aa: CASSILAGGRNEQFF
j_call: TRBJ1-1; v_call: TRBV10-3; clone_size: NA; d_call: NA; cdr3_nt: TGTGCCATCAGTGGCGGGGGGGAAGCTTTCTTT; cdr3_aa: CAISGGGEAFF
j_call: TRBJ2-3; v_call: TRBV9; clone_size: once; d_call: NA; cdr3_nt: TGTGCCAGCAGCCCCCATACGGGCACAGATACGCAGTATTTT; cdr3_aa: CASSPHTGTDTQYF
j_call: TRBJ2-1; v_call: TRBV5-1; clone_size: NA; d_call: TRBD1; cdr3_nt: TGCGCCAGCAGCTCCCTCCGGGACAGGATATTCAATGAGCAGTTCTTC; cdr3_aa: CASSSLRDRIFNEQFF
j_call: TRBJ2-2; v_call: TRBV30; clone_size: NA; d_call: NA; cdr3_nt: TGTGCCTGGAGTGTACCCTTTAGGACATTGGCGAACACCGGGGAGCTGTTTTTT; cdr3_aa: CAWSVPFRTLANTGELFF
j_call: TRBJ2-7; v_call: TRBV9; clone_size: NA; d_call: NA; cdr3_nt: TGTGCCAGCAGCGTAGGGGCATTCAGCTCCTACGAGCAGTACTTC; cdr3_aa: CASSVGAFSSYEQYF
j_call: TRBJ1-2; v_call: TRBV4-1; clone_size: NA; d_call: NA; cdr3_nt: TGCGCCAGCAGCCAAGATTCTCGCGGGTACTATGGCTACACCTTC; cdr3_aa: CASSQDSRGYYGYTF
j_call: TRBJ1-1; v_call: TRBV18; clone_size: once; d_call: NA; cdr3_nt: TGTGCCAGCTCACCACCGAACGGTATGAACACTGAAGCTTTCTTT; cdr3_aa: CASSPPNGMNTEAFF
j_call: TRBJ1-2; v_call: TRBV5-1; clone_size: NA; d_call: NA; cdr3_nt: TGCGCCAGCAGCTTATTTTCTGGGACATCTCAATCCTATGGCTACACCTTC; cdr3_aa: CASSLFSGTSQSYGYTF
j_call: TRBJ1-2; v_call: TRBV19; clone_size: NA; d_call: TRBD1; cdr3_nt: TGTGCCAGTAGTGGCCCTACCAGGGACAGGGGGTATGGCTACACCTTC; cdr3_aa: CASSGPTRDRGYGYTF
j_call: TRBJ1-3; v_call: TRBV28; clone_size: NA; d_call: NA; cdr3_nt: TGTGCCAGCAGTTTACCGGGACTGGGGACCTCCGGAAACACCATATATTTT; cdr3_aa: CASSLPGLGTSGNTIYF
j_call: TRBJ1-4; v_call: TRBV5-1; clone_size: NA; d_call: TRBD1; cdr3_nt: TGCGCCAGCAGCCCCCTGACAGGGATGACAACTAATGAAAAACTGTTTTTT; cdr3_aa: CASSPLTGMTTNEKLFF
j_call: TRBJ1-5; v_call: TRBV4-1; clone_size: NA; d_call: NA; cdr3_nt: TGCGCCAGCAGCCAAGATCGGCGGGGTAATCAGCCCCAGCATTTT; cdr3_aa: CASSQDRRGNQPQHF